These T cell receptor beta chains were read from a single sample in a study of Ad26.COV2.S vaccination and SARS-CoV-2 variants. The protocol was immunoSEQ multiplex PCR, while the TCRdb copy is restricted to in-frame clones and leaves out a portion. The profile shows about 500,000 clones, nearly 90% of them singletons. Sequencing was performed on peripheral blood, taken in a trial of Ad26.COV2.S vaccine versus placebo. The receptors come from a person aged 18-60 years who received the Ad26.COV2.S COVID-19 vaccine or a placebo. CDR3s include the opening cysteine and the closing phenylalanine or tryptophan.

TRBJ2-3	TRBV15	CATSRDHISGRGKDTQYF
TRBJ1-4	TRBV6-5	CASSTGAREKLFF
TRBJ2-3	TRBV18	CASSRGVESTDTQYF
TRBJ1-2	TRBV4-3	CASSPGLGYGYTF
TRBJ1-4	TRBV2	CASRRGDPNEKLFF
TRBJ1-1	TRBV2	CASSTAQGTLSEAFF
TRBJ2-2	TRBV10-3	CAISEKVVLIQRTGELFF
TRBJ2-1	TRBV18	CASSREDSIISDEQFF
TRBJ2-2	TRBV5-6	CASSLLFQGRAGELFF
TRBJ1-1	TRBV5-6	CASNPDRALVTEAFF
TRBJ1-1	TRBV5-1	CASSGGSGSPAHTEAFF
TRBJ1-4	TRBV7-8	CASSSTFPGQAREKLFF
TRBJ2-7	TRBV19	CASSATGTSNEQYF
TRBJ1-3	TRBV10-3	CAISESIFRGNGNTIYF
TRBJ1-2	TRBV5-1	CASSLAKDYGYTF
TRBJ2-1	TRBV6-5	CASRTYRDRYNEQFF
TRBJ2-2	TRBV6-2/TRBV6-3	CASSLGVGTGELFF
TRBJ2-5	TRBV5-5	CASSLADDPHRSQYF
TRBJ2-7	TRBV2	CASSQLPYEQYF
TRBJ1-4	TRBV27	CASSFVGGQLFF
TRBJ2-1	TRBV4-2	CASSQDGSASGNEQFF
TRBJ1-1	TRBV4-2	CASRDSTVNTEAFF
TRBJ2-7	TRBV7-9	CASSLHRDEDREQYF
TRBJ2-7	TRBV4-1	CASSQVTGSRNEQYF
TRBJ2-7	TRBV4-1	CASSHPGQGYEQYF
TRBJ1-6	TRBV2	CASIGAAGDRNSPLHF
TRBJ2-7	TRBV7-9	CASSQPPGPSEQYF
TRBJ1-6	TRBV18	CASSPDRGSPLHF
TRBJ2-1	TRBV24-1	CATSDTNSDEQFF
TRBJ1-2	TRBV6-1	CASSESGRGRGYTF
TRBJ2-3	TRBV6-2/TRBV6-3	CASSYGAGGYTDTQYF
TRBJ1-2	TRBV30	CAWRKGDRKHGYTF
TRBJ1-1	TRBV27	CASSSLGGKLPEAFF
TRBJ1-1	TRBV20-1	CSVPGYTEAFF
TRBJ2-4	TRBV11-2	CASSSDLGLAGFWAKNIQYF
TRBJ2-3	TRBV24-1	CATSDSRGSKRDTQYF
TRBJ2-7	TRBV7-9	CASSSGTGSYEQYF
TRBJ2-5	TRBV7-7	CASSLRRAAGGEETQYF
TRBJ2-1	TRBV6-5	CASSYVGGGAYNEQFF